Described below is a single TCR beta chain sequence and its context. Which antigen it targets is not known. No clone much larger than this one lies a single base away; base qualities are absent. The record originates from a study of cytomegalovirus exposure and HLA in healthy donors listed by TCRdb under 2017. Background on the whole study: A later analysis indicated that the roughly 130 validation repertoires were generated on the platform also employed for the 700 or so repertoires of the first cohort. The study aimed to test whether cataloging public T cell receptors could reveal signatures of past pathogen exposure. Besides the first cohort of more than 650 subjects, a separate validation cohort made up of about 120 different subjects was used. The study combined high-throughput TCR immunosequencing, statistical association of individual TCRs with disease status, and machine learning to predict cytomegalovirus infection status.

V sheds 0 bases and J sheds 1 base, leaving 7 bases between their ends. The CDR3 has 14 amino acids, counting the end cysteine and phenylalanine. Left in the record is the CDR3 DNA by itself, 42 bases read in frame from the first base. Taken from the germline V gene, the CDR1 and CDR2 loops are SGHRS and YFSETQ. What the research found in general, with its limitations: Cytomegalovirus status was reported to be diagnosed by the classifier with high specificity and sensitivity in both the original and validation cohorts. In vitro tests confirmed that three of the cytomegalovirus-associated TCR beta chains recognize cytomegalovirus antigens. According to the authors, the approach could potentially be generalized to other disease states and immunological phenotypes. A total of 150 or so TCR beta chains were listed by the study as associated with cytomegalovirus. Across donors, most TCR sequences were observed very rarely, whereas some public TCRs were present in many individuals. In a later analysis, TCRs clustered in the first cohort were found to also tend to co-occur in the approximately 120 validation repertoires, with 94% of cluster scores above 0. A later analysis had no HLA typing for the validation cohort, so co-occurrence there was scored across all 120 repertoires.

Separate from the approximately 700-subject first cohort, the validation cohort of 95 to 150 subjects was the group to which the donors belonged. The library was obtained by the immunoSEQ multiplex PCR assay. The original pipeline was this. To diagnose cytomegalovirus status from the catalog of TCR beta chain sequences, a statistical classification framework was built. As stored in TCRdb, this immuneACCESS dataset retains in-frame rearrangements with V and J assigned. A fraction of the clones does not appear; measured against another copy, unresolved V genes explain less than half of the discrepancy, and the remainder lacks a known reason. V and J calls and clone size come straight from that table; D and trimming were deduced from the DNA. The sample table holds about 360,000 clones, of which 75% to 90% were seen once. 0.83% of the sample comes from the top ten.

This clonotype was obtained from a young woman in good health and CMV-seronegative. The chain is made from TRBV5-1 and TRBJ2-5; the D gene identity is not certain. What was sequenced was PBMCs. The CDR3: CASSLGDTQETQYF. The nucleotide sequence reads as follows: TGCGCCAGCAGCTTGGGAGACACCCAAGAGACCCAGTACTTC. Supplemented by the reference TRBV5-1 and TRBJ2-5 proteins around the CDR3, the complete variable domain is KAGVTQTPRYLIKTRGQQVTLSCSPISGHRSVSWYQQTPGQGLQFLFEYFSETQRNKGNFPGRFSGRQFSNSRSEMNVSTLELGDSALYLCASSLGDTQETQYFGPGTRLLVL.